These 3 T cell receptor beta chains were all obtained from the same sample, sequenced in a study of cytomegalovirus exposure and HLA in healthy donors. The PCR was carried out with 60 Vbeta primers and 13 Jbeta primers. Method: immunoSEQ multiplex PCR; TCRdb's copy keeps in-frame clones and lacks some. The sample has approximately 190,000 clones, more than 75% seen once. Sequenced input: PBMCs. All receptors come from a young man in good health and CMV-seronegative.

The chain carries TRBV11-2 and TRBJ1-4; D may be TRBD1 (6 bases). V lost 0 bases, J lost 7 bases, and 12 bases lay in between. The CDR3 totals 15 residues. The germline gives CDR1 SGHAT, CDR2 FQNNGV. The CDR3, as DNA: TGTGCCAGCAGCTTAGATCGTGGCAGGGGTGAAAAACTGTTTTTT. Translating it yields CASSLDRGRGEKLFF.

The chain is built from TRBV28 and TRBJ1-6, with 12 bases fitting TRBD1. CDR1 and CDR2 (germline): MDHEN, SYDVKM. This CDR3 is built from 16 residues. V trimming: 6 bases; J trimming: 7 bases; junction bases outside the gene matches: 7. This chain's CDR3 is CASSPGTGGANSPLHF. The CDR3 DNA reads TGTGCCAGCAGCCCGGGGACAGGGGGCGCAAATTCACCCCTCCACTTT.

The table lists this clone with a count of one. This chain links TRBV2 with TRBJ2-2, with 9 bases matching TRBD1. The CDR3 has 16 residues. V trimming: 4 bases; J trimming: 6 bases; junction bases outside the gene matches: 9. The germline gives CDR1 SNHLY, CDR2 FYNNEI. The CDR3: CASSGQGQGRSGELFF. The CDR3 region has the DNA TGTGCCAGCAGTGGCCAAGGACAGGGGCGGTCCGGGGAGCTGTTTTTT. The whole variable domain, filled in from reference TRBV2 and TRBJ2-2, reads EPEVTQTPSHQVTQMGQEVILRCVPISNHLYFYWYRQILGQKVEFLVSFYNNEISEKSEIFDDQFSVERPDGSNFTLKIRSTKLEDSAMYFCASSGQGQGRSGELFFGEGSRLTVL.